This T cell receptor (beta chain) derives from a study of T cell repertoires in cytomegalovirus infection. Across the study: An indication of both CMV infection and matching HLA type came from public TCR beta signatures.

This clonotype has a handful of counts. The target antigen is unknown. The CDR3 is 14 amino acids. V was clipped by 3 bases and J by 1 base; unmatched bases: 3. Per germline, CDR1 SGHRS and CDR2 YFSETQ. Study-wide results and caveats: CMV-specific TCR beta clonotypes restricted by HLA-C dominated the ex vivo response.

TCRdb reanalysed the reads using MiXCR and keeps one entry per CDR3 protein. In the table there are approximately 490,000 distinct CDR3 sequences, about 11% of which are singletons. Sequencing input: PBMCs. This receptor was taken from a human donor in good health (CMV status not recorded). Some clones in this sample may be carry-over from other donors' samples. The chain joins TRBV5-1 to TRBJ1-1; 7 bases map to TRBD1. CDR3 region: CASSSRQGNTEAFF. CDR3 in DNA: TGCGCCAGCAGCTCGCGACAGGGGAACACTGAAGCTTTCTTT. The whole variable domain, remainder taken from reference TRBV5-1 and TRBJ1-1, is KAGVTQTPRYLIKTRGQQVTLSCSPISGHRSVSWYQQTPGQGLQFLFEYFSETQRNKGNFPGRFSGRQFSNSRSEMNVSTLELGDSALYLCASSSRQGNTEAFFGQGTRLTVV.